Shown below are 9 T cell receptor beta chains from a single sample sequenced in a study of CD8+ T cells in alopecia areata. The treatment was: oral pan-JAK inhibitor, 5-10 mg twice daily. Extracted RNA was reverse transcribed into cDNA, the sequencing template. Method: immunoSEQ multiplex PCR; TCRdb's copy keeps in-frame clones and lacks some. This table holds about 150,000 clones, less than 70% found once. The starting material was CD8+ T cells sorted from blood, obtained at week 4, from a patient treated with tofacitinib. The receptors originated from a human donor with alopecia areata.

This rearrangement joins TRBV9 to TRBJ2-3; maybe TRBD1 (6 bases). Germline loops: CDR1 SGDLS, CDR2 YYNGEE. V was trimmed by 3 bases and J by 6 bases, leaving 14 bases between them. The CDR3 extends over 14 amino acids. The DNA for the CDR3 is TGTGCCAGCAGCGCCCACACAGGGACCGATACGCAGTATTTT. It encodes CASSAHTGTDTQYF.

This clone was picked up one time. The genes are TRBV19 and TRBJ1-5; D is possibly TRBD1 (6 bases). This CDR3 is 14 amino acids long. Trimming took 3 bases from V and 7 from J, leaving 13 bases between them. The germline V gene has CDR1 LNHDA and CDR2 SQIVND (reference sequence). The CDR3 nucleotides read TGTGCCAGTAGTATTCTGGCAGGGGTGCAGCCCCAGCATTTT. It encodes CASSILAGVQPQHF.

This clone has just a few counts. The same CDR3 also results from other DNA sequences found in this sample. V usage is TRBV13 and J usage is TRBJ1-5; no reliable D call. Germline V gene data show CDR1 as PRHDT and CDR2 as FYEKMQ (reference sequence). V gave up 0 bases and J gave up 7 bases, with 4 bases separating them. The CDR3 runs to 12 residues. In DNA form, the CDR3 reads TGTGCCAGCAGCTTAGGGGGGCAGCCCCAGCATTTT. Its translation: CASSLGGQPQHF.

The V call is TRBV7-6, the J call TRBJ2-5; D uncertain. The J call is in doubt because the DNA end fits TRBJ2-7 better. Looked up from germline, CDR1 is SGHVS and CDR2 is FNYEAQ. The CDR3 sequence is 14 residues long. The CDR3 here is CASSLAGLDGEQYF. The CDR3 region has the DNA TGTGCCAGCAGCTTAGCGGGCTTGGATGGCGAGCAGTACTTC.

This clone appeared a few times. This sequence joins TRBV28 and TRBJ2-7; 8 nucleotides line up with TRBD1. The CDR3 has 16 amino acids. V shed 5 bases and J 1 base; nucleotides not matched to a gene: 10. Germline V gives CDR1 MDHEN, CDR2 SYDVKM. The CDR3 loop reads CASSDPGTGKSYEQYF. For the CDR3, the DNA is TGTGCCAGCAGTGATCCCGGGACAGGAAAGTCCTACGAGCAGTACTTC.

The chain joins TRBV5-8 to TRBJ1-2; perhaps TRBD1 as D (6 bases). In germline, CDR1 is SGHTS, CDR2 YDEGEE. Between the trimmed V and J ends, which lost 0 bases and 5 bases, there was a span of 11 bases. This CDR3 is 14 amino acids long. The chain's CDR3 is CASSLDTGFYGYTF. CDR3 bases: TGTGCCAGCAGCTTGGATACAGGGTTTTATGGCTACACCTTC.

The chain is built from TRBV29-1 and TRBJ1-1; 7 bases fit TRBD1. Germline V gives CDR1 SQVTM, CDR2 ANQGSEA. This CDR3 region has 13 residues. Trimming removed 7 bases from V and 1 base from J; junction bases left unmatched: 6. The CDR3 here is CSGIGGWNTEAFF. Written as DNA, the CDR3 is TGCAGCGGAATAGGGGGCTGGAACACTGAAGCTTTCTTT. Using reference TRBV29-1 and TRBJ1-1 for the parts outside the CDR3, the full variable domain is SAVISQKPSRDICQRGTSLTIQCQVDSQVTMMFWYRQQPGQSLTLIATANQGSEATYESGFVIDKFPISRPNLTFSTLTVSNMSPEDSSIYLCSGIGGWNTEAFFGQGTRLTVV.

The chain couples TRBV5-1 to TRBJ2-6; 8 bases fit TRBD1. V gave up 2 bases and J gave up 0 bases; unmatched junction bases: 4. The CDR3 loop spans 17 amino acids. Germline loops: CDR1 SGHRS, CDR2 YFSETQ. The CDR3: CASSFRTGRSGANVLTF. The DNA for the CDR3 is TGCGCCAGCAGCTTTCGGACAGGGCGCTCTGGGGCCAACGTCCTGACTTTC. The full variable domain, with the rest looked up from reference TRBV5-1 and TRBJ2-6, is KAGVTQTPRYLIKTRGQQVTLSCSPISGHRSVSWYQQTPGQGLQFLFEYFSETQRNKGNFPGRFSGRQFSNSRSEMNVSTLELGDSALYLCASSFRTGRSGANVLTFGAGSRLTVL.

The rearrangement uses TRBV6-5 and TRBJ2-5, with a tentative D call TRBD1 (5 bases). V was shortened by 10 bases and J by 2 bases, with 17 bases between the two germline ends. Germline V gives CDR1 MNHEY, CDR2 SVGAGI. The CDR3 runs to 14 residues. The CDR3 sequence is CATATVNLQETQYF. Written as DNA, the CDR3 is TGTGCCACCGCGACAGTTAATCTTCAAGAGACCCAGTACTTC.